This T cell receptor beta chain was recovered during a study of T-cell reconstitution after alpha-beta-depleted transplantation in children. TCRbeta library preparation incorporated unique molecular identifiers. Using its own MiXCR run on the PCR reads, TCRdb lists one record per CDR3 protein. This table holds about 340,000 distinct CDR3 sequences, 13% found once. This CDR3 has 17 residues. Germline V gives CDR1 SGHRS, CDR2 YFSETQ. V gave up 3 bases and J gave up 4 bases, with 20 bases separating them. The TCR was taken from a human donor who donated a stem cell graft to a child with Fanconi anemia. Sequences were derived from PBMCs, sampled from the stem cell graft. The V call is TRBV5-1, the J call TRBJ2-1, with TRBD2 as a possible D gene (6 bases). CDR3 nucleotides: TGCGCCAGCAGCTACCTTAGCGGAATTTCCTCGTACAATGAGCAGTTCTTC. Its translation: CASSYLSGISSYNEQFF.